This T cell receptor (beta chain) was sequenced for a study of beta chain features in type 1 diabetes. Overall study: The number of sorted cells examined across all samples was some 98,000,000. Regarding the study as a whole: TCRB CDR3s from Type 1 diabetes patients were moderately but significantly shorter in all four CD4+ subsets.

Worth noting for this clone: Its antigen is unidentified.

As every portion of the isolated RNA was reverse transcribed, the sequencing read expressed TCRB transcripts. Measured with immunoSEQ multiplex PCR; TCRdb has only the in-frame clones, and not every one. The sample consists of 20,000 to 25,000 clones, about 63% of them appearing once. Between the trimmed V and J ends, which lost 5 bases and 0 bases, there was a span of 10 bases. Germline V gene sequence: CDR1 SQVTM, CDR2 ANQGSEA. The length of the CDR3 is 13 residues. Central memory, naive, regulatory and stem cell-like memory CD4+ cells were sorted by CD45RO/CCR7/CD25/CD127/CD95/CD27. The TCR comes from a woman aged 40 to 50 with type 1 diabetes. This chain links TRBV29-1 with TRBJ1-1, with D tentatively TRBD1 (6 bases). Material for sequencing was stem cell memory CD4+ T cells from blood. CDR3 in amino acids: CSVSGQLNTEAFF. CDR3 DNA sequence: TGCAGCGTTAGTGGACAGTTGAACACTGAAGCTTTCTTT.